The next 6 T cell receptor beta chains were all read from a single sample in a study of cytomegalovirus exposure and HLA in healthy donors. With 60 Vbeta and 13 Jbeta primers, the PCR was carried out. The table came from immunoSEQ multiplex PCR; TCRdb's copy has only in-frame clones and leaves some out. The sample records around 150,000 clones, 82% being singletons. The specimen sequenced was PBMCs. These receptors were collected from a girl aged 10 to 17 in good health and CMV-seropositive.

The V and J genes are TRBV19 and TRBJ2-2; 8 bases are a match to TRBD1. The CDR3 extends over 15 amino acids. With 4 bases clipped from V and 3 bases from J, the junction kept 4 bases outside the gene matches. Germline V CDR1 and CDR2: LNHDA, SQIVND (reference sequence). The CDR3 DNA sequence: TGTGCCAGTAGTAAGGGACAGGCGCACACCGGGGAGCTGTTTTTT. It codes for CASSKGQAHTGELFF. Based on the CDR3 plus reference TRBV19 and TRBJ2-2, the full variable domain is DGGITQSPKYLFRKEGQNVTLSCEQNLNHDAMYWYRQDPGQGLRLIYYSQIVNDFQKGDIAEGYSVSREKKESFPLTVTSAQKNPTAFYLCASSKGQAHTGELFFGEGSRLTVL.

The V gene is TRBV5-1, the J gene TRBJ1-5, with D possibly being TRBD1 (5 bases). The CDR3 loop spans 13 amino acids. Per germline, CDR1 SGHRS and CDR2 YFSETQ. The V end was cut by 3 bases, the J end by 5 bases, with 9 bases between. The DNA for the CDR3 is TGCGCCAGCAGCTCGGGACTCCATCAGCCCCAGCATTTT. Protein: CASSSGLHQPQHF.

This chain links TRBV28 with TRBJ2-3, with 12 bases matching TRBD2. V lost 4 bases and J lost 5; bases outside the gene matches: 7. This CDR3 is 16 amino acids long. The germline V gene encodes CDR1 MDHEN and CDR2 SYDVKM. The CDR3 protein is CASSSGLAGGQDTQYF. CDR3 DNA sequence: TGTGCCAGCAGTTCCGGGCTAGCGGGGGGGCAAGATACGCAGTATTTT.

The rearrangement links TRBV7-2 to TRBJ2-1; 12 bases fit TRBD2. The CDR3 covers 17 residues. J gave up 8 bases and V 5 bases, and 13 bases lay outside the gene matches. Germline CDR1 SGHTA, CDR2 FQGNSA. The CDR3 coding sequence is TGTGCCAGCAGCCCGGTCCGACTAGCGGGAGACCCCGATGAGCAGTTCTTC. Translation: CASSPVRLAGDPDEQFF.

About this clone itself: The identical CDR3 is also encoded by other nucleotide sequences in the sample. V usage is TRBV5-1 and J usage is TRBJ2-1; perhaps TRBD2 as D (5 bases). Per the germline V gene, CDR1 is SGHRS and CDR2 is YFSETQ. The CDR3 loop spans 14 amino acids. V was shortened by 3 bases and J by 4 bases, with 11 bases between the two germline ends. The DNA for the CDR3 is TGCGCCAGCAGCTCGGCTGGAGGATACAATGAGCAGTTCTTC. Translated, it gives CASSSAGGYNEQFF.

This clone came up a few times. The V and J genes are TRBV11-2 and TRBJ2-1; 9 positions agree with TRBD2. After removal of 5 bases from V and 1 base from J, the junction contained 3 bases not matched to a gene. From germline, CDR1 is SGHAT and CDR2 FQNNGV. The CDR3 runs to 15 residues. CDR3 nucleotides: TGTGCCAGCAGCCAAACTAGCGGGTCCTACAATGAGCAGTTCTTC. Its translation: CASSQTSGSYNEQFF.